The clone carrying this T cell receptor (beta chain) was observed a few times. Its matching antigen is unknown. The investigators reverse transcribed all of the isolated RNA, so they sequenced expressed TCRB transcripts. Sequenced by immunoSEQ multiplex PCR; TCRdb stores in-frame clones only, minus some. The sample includes about 620,000 clones, roughly 16% of them seen just once. These data are taken from a study of beta chain features in type 1 diabetes. Study conclusions and caveats: Any HLA type influence on TCRB rearrangement was left unresolved here. The naive, central memory and Treg TCRB repertoires showed an apparent similarity that was greater among patients than among healthy donors.

The CDR3 is 15 residues long. V dropped 3 bases and J dropped 0 bases, with 11 bases sitting between them. Germline assignment: CDR1 SGHDN and CDR2 FVKESK. Markers CD45RO/CCR7/CD25/CD127/CD95/CD27 served to sort CD4+ naive, central memory, regulatory and stem cell-like memory cells. The clonotype was recovered from a man younger than 35 in good health. Material for sequencing was naive CD4+ T cells from blood. The V gene is TRBV14, the J gene TRBJ1-1; perhaps TRBD1 as D (5 bases). The CDR3 reads CASSQAGWMNTEAFF. DNA of the CDR3: TGTGCCAGCAGCCAGGCAGGGTGGATGAACACTGAAGCTTTCTTT.